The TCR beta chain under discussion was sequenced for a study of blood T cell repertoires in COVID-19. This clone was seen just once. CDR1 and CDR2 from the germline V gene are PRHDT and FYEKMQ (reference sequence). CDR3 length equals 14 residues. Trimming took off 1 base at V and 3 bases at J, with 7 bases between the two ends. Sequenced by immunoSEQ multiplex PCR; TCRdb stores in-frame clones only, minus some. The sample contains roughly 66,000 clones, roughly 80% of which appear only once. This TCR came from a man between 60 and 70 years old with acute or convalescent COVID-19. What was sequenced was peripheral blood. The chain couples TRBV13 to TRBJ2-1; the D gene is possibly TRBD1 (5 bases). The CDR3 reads CASSLDDSYNEQFF. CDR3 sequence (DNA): TGTGCCAGCAGCTTAGATGACAGCTACAATGAGCAGTTCTTC.